What follows is one T cell receptor beta chain and its context. Its specificity is not known. The PCR was carried out with 60 Vbeta primers and 13 Jbeta primers. Sequenced by immunoSEQ multiplex PCR; TCRdb stores in-frame clones only, minus some. The sample holds about 110,000 clones, around 77% seen once. The sample originates from a study of cytomegalovirus exposure and HLA in healthy donors. Findings and limits, study-wide: A later analysis linked a missense DCLRE1C variant to TCR beta V- and J-gene trimming. Earlier analysis looked at TCR beta V segments, and most were productive about 87% or about 30% of the time.

The germline V gene has CDR1 LNHDA and CDR2 SQIVND (reference sequence). Trimming took 3 bases from V and 5 from J; bases not matched to a gene: 6. There are 14 residues in the CDR3. Sequenced: PBMCs. The rearrangement uses TRBV19 and TRBJ2-7, with TRBD1 identical over 8 bases. The receptor comes from a man in his late teens or twenties in good health and CMV-seronegative. CDR3: CASSIQGAVNEQYF. The CDR3 nucleotides are TGTGCCAGTAGTATCCAGGGGGCGGTCAACGAGCAGTACTTC. The variable domain in full, with the rest retrieved from reference TRBV19 and TRBJ2-7, is DGGITQSPKYLFRKEGQNVTLSCEQNLNHDAMYWYRQDPGQGLRLIYYSQIVNDFQKGDIAEGYSVSREKKESFPLTVTSAQKNPTAFYLCASSIQGAVNEQYFGPGTRLTVT.